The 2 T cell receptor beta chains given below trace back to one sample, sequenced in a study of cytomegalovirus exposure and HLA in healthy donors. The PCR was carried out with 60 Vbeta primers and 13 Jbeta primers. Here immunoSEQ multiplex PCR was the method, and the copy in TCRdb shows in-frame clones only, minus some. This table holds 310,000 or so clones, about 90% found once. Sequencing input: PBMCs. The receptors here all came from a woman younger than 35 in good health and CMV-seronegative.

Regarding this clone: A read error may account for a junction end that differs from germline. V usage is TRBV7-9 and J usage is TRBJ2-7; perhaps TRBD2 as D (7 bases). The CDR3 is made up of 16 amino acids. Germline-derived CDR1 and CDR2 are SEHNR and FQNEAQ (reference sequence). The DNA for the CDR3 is TGTTCCAGCAGCCCTAAACAGGGTGGGGGGGTAGGTGAGCAGTACTTC. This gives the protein CSSSPKQGGGVGEQYF. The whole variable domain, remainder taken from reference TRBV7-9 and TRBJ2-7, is DTGVSQNPRHKITKRGQNVTFRCDPISEHNRLYWYRQTLGQGPEFLTYFQNEAQLEKSRLLSDRFSAERPKGSFSTLEIQRTEQGDSAMYLCSSSPKQGGGVGEQYFGPGTRLTVT.

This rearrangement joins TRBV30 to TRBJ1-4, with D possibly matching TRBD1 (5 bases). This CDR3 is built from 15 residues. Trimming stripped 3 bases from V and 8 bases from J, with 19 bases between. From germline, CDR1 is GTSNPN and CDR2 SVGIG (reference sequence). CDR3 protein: CAWRDQGSAREKLFF. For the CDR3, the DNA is TGTGCCTGGAGGGACCAGGGTTCGGCGAGGGAAAAACTGTTTTTT.